These 19 T cell receptor beta chains were all obtained from the same sample, sequenced in a study of Tregs in tolerant kidney transplant recipients (dated by TCRdb to about 2019). Library preparation used the immunoSEQ multiplex PCR assay. Entries here come from immuneACCESS through TCRdb and include only in-frame sequences with V and J called. Some clones fail to appear in such tables; in the studies checked, an unresolved V gene covers under half of the shortfall, and the cause of the remainder is unknown. Within this sample are some 250,000 clones, with 84% of them counted one time only. Clones ranked in the top ten supply around 0.68% of the sample. The sequenced sample was CD4+ T cells from blood. These TCRs come from a human donor in good health.

V and J are TRBV7-2 and TRBJ1-2; D unresolved. The germline CDR1 and CDR2 sequences are SGHTA and FQGNSA. This CDR3 has 16 residues. V lost 1 base and J 0 bases, leaving 12 bases between the germline ends. The CDR3 reads CASSLGRPVSNYGYTF. In nucleotides, the CDR3 is TGTGCCAGCAGCTTAGGACGGCCGGTTTCTAACTATGGCTACACCTTC. Full variable domain (outside the CDR3, taken from reference TRBV7-2 and TRBJ1-2): GAGVSQSPSNKVTEKGKDVELRCDPISGHTALYWYRQSLGQGLEFLIYFQGNSAPDKSGLPSDRFSAERTGGSVSTLTIQRTQQEDSAVYLCASSLGRPVSNYGYTFGSGTRLTVV.

J is TRBJ2-7 and V is TRBV4-2; 13 bases map to TRBD2. This CDR3 is 15 amino acids long. J lost 4 bases, V lost 6 bases, and 6 bases had no gene match. Germline V lookup: CDR1 LGHNA, CDR2 YNFKEQ. The CDR3 spells CASRPGLAGSYEQYF. CDR3 DNA sequence: TGTGCCAGCAGACCGGGACTAGCGGGATCGTACGAGCAGTACTTC.

This sequence joins TRBV6-5 and TRBJ2-3; 7 nucleotides line up with TRBD1. V trimming: 2 bases; J trimming: 2 bases; junction bases outside the gene matches: 4. The CDR3 contains 15 residues. Germline V gene lookup returns CDR1 MNHEY and CDR2 SVGAGI. CDR3 loop: CASSYLGQTTDTQYF. As DNA, the CDR3 is TGTGCCAGCAGTTACCTGGGACAGACCACAGATACGCAGTATTTT.

J is TRBJ2-3 and V is TRBV5-1, with D perhaps being TRBD1 or TRBD2 (6 bases each). V lost 10 bases to trimming and J lost 4 bases, with 19 bases between them. The CDR3 has 14 residues. CDR1 and CDR2 from the germline V gene are SGHRS and YFSETQ. CDR3 nucleotide sequence: TGCGCCTCGAGGAGGGGGATTGTCGCAGATACGCAGTATTTT. Protein product: CASRRGIVADTQYF.

The table lists this clone with a few counts. The genes are TRBV29-1 and TRBJ2-1, with 13 bases matching TRBD2. Germline trimming cut 7 bases from V and 5 bases from J; bases unmatched to any gene: 8. Germline CDR1 SQVTM, CDR2 ANQGSEA. This CDR3 comprises 15 residues. The CDR3 sequence is CSAWAGTSGNNEQFF. The CDR3 DNA reads as TGCAGCGCCTGGGCCGGGACTAGCGGGAACAATGAGCAGTTCTTC.

The rearrangement uses TRBV10-1 and TRBJ2-3, with TRBD2 matching 9 bases. V lost 0 bases and J lost 5; bases outside the gene matches: 12. The CDR3 contains 18 residues. The germline gives CDR1 WNHNN, CDR2 SYGVQD (reference sequence). The CDR3 bases are TGCGCCAGCAGTGAGTCGAATGGCGCGGGAGGGCCGGGAGATACGCAGTATTTT. Encoded protein: CASSESNGAGGPGDTQYF.

The rearrangement uses TRBV19 and TRBJ1-2; D is perhaps TRBD1 (6 bases). The germline V gene has CDR1 LNHDA and CDR2 SQIVND (reference sequence). The CDR3 has 15 residues. Trimming removed 8 bases from V and 7 bases from J, with 23 bases in between. The CDR3 region has the DNA TGTGCCAGTTCGGAAACAGACAGGTTGTGGCGTGGCTACACCTTC. This codes for CASSETDRLWRGYTF.

The genes are TRBV5-4 and TRBJ2-5; TRBD1 might be the D (5 bases). Germline lookup yields CDR1 SGHNT and CDR2 YYREEE (reference sequence). The CDR3 covers 14 residues. V lost 0 bases, J lost 4 bases, and 10 bases lay in between. The CDR3 loop reads CASSLEGARETQYF. The CDR3 DNA reads as TGTGCCAGCAGCTTGGAAGGGGCTAGAGAGACCCAGTACTTC. Complete variable domain (other parts from reference TRBV5-4 and TRBJ2-5): ETGVTQSPTHLIKTRGQQVTLRCSSQSGHNTVSWYQQALGQGPQFIFQYYREEENGRGNFPPRFSGLQFPNYSSELNVNALELDDSALYLCASSLEGARETQYFGPGTRLLVL.

CDR3 protein: CASTSGAWFPLHF. CDR3 bases: TGTGCCAGCACTAGCGGTGCGTGGTTTCCCCTCCACTTT. The V call is TRBV6-5, the J call TRBJ1-6, with D uncertain. The germline V gene encodes CDR1 MNHEY and CDR2 SVGAGI. The CDR3 is 13 amino acids. Between the trimmed V and J ends, which lost 7 bases and 13 bases, there was a span of 17 bases.

The rearrangement joins TRBV2 to TRBJ1-2; 8 nucleotides align to TRBD1. CDR1 and CDR2 from the germline V gene are SNHLY and FYNNEI. CDR3 length: 14 residues. V gave up 4 bases and J gave up 8 bases; unmatched junction bases: 9. The CDR3 region is CASSVYDRGNGYTF. The CDR3 nucleotides are TGTGCCAGCAGTGTATACGACAGGGGAAACGGCTACACCTTC.

The J gene is TRBJ1-1, the V gene TRBV19; D gene ambiguous. V lost 7 bases and J lost 8, with 14 bases in between. This CDR3 comprises 12 residues. Germline V gene data show CDR1 as LNHDA and CDR2 as SQIVND (reference sequence). CDR3 in amino acids: CASTPGMGEAFF. The CDR3 nucleotides read TGTGCCAGTACCCCTGGGATGGGAGAAGCTTTCTTT.

The chain recombines TRBV2 with TRBJ2-7; either TRBD1 or TRBD2 may fit D (5 bases each). This CDR3 is built from 15 residues. CDR1 SNHLY and CDR2 FYNNEI come from the germline V gene. V was cut by 5 bases and J by 3 bases, with 17 bases left in between. The CDR3 region is CASSFSRGPGYEQYF. For the CDR3, the DNA is TGTGCCAGCAGTTTTTCCCGGGGACCCGGCTACGAGCAGTACTTC. Filled out from reference TRBV2 and TRBJ2-7, the complete variable domain reads EPEVTQTPSHQVTQMGQEVILRCVPISNHLYFYWYRQILGQKVEFLVSFYNNEISEKSEIFDDQFSVERPDGSNFTLKIRSTKLEDSAMYFCASSFSRGPGYEQYFGPGTRLTVT.

This clone has only a few counts. The chain has TRBV28 and TRBJ2-7; unclear D gene. The CDR3 spans 11 residues. V was trimmed by 4 bases and J by 4 bases, leaving 5 bases between them. Germline V gives CDR1 MDHEN, CDR2 SYDVKM. The CDR3: CASSSEYEQYF. CDR3 DNA: TGTGCCAGCAGTTCGGAGTACGAGCAGTACTTC. Full variable domain (rest looked up from reference TRBV28 and TRBJ2-7): DVKVTQSSRYLVKRTGEKVFLECVQDMDHENMFWYRQDPGLGLRLIYFSYDVKMKEKGDIPEGYSVSREKKERFSLILESASTNQTSMYLCASSSEYEQYFGPGTRLTVT.

The chain couples TRBV30 to TRBJ2-7; D not certain. Between the trimmed V and J ends, which lost 1 base and 6 bases, there was a span of 13 bases. Germline V lookup: CDR1 GTSNPN, CDR2 SVGIG (reference sequence). CDR3 length equals 13 residues. The CDR3 is CAWSEHDIGEQYF. CDR3 coding DNA: TGTGCCTGGAGTGAACACGATATTGGCGAGCAGTACTTC.

This chain uses TRBV27 with TRBJ2-7; possible D gene TRBD1, 6 bases. This CDR3 region has 13 residues. The germline CDR1 and CDR2 sequences are MNHEY and SMNVEV (reference sequence). V lost 5 bases and J lost 0, with 8 bases in between. CDR3 nucleotides: TGTGCCAGCAGTCGGACAGTCTCCTACGAGCAGTACTTC. Translating it yields CASSRTVSYEQYF.

The chain employs TRBV5-6 and TRBJ1-4, with unresolved D. Trimming pared 1 base from V and 7 bases from J, leaving 14 bases between. CDR3 length: 15 residues. The germline CDR1 and CDR2 sequences are SGHDT and YYEEEE. The CDR3 here is CASSLWSRRGEKLFF. For the CDR3, the DNA is TGTGCCAGCAGCTTGTGGTCCCGACGGGGTGAAAAACTGTTTTTT.

The chain is built from TRBV4-1 and TRBJ1-4, with TRBD1 matching 11 bases. This CDR3 contains 15 residues. Germline trimming cut 2 bases from V and 7 bases from J; bases unmatched to any gene: 3. Germline V gene sequence: CDR1 MGHRA, CDR2 YSYEKL. The CDR3 protein is CASSQRTGGGEKLFF. The CDR3 coding sequence is TGCGCCAGCAGCCAAAGGACAGGGGGCGGTGAAAAACTGTTTTTT.

This chain joins TRBV20-1 and TRBJ2-3; D unresolved. Germline values: CDR1 DFQATT, CDR2 SNEGSKA (reference sequence). The germline V and J ends were trimmed by 7 bases and 6 bases, with 11 bases remaining between them. This CDR3 spans 11 amino acids. The CDR3 reads CSVGIRDTQYF. The CDR3 nucleotides are TGCAGTGTAGGAATCCGCGATACGCAGTATTTT.

V is TRBV6-1 and J is TRBJ1-6, with D uncertain. Between the trimmed V and J ends, which lost 6 bases and 8 bases, there was a span of 11 bases. Germline CDR1 reads MNHNS; CDR2 reads SASEGT. The CDR3 totals 13 residues. CDR3 DNA: TGTGCCAGCAGACGCCAGGACCATTCACCCCTCCACTTT. Its translation is CASRRQDHSPLHF.